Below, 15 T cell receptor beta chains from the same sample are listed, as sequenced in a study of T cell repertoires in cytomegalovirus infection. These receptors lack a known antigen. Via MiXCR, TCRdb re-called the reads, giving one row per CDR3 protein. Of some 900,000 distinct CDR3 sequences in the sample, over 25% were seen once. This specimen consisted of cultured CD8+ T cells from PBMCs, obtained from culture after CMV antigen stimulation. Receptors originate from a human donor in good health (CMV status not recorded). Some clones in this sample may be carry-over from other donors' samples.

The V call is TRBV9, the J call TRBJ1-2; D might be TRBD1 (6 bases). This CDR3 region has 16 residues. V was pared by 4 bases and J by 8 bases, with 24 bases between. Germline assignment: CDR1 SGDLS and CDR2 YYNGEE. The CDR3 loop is CASSTNFGGGGLGYTF. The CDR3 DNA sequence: TGTGCCAGCAGCACTAACTTCGGGGGGGGCGGCCTGGGCTACACCTTC.

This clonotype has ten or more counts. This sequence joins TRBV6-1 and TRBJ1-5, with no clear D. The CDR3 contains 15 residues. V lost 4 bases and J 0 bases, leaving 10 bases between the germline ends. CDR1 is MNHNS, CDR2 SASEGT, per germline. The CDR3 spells CASSGSDYSNQPQHF. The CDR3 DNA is TGTGCCAGCAGTGGTTCAGACTATAGCAATCAGCCCCAGCATTTT.

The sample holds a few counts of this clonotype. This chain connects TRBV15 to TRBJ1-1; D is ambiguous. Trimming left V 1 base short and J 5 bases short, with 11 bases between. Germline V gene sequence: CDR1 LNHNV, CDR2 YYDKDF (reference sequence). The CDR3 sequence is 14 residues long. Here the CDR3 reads CATSRVIQQTEAFF. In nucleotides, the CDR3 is TGTGCCACCAGCAGAGTTATACAGCAAACTGAAGCTTTCTTT.

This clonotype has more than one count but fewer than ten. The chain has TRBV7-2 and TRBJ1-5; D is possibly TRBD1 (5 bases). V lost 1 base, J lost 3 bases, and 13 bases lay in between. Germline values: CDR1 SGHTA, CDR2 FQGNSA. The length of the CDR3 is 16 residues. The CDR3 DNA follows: TGTGCCAGCAGCTTAGGCCCAGGGAGAGTCAATCAGCCCCAGCATTTT. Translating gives CASSLGPGRVNQPQHF.

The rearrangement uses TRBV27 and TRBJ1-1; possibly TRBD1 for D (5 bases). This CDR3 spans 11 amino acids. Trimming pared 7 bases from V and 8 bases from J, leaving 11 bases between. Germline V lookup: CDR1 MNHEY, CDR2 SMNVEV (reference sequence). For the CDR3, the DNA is TGTGCCAGCATCTGGGGGAGGGAAGCTTTCTTT. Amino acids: CASIWGREAFF.

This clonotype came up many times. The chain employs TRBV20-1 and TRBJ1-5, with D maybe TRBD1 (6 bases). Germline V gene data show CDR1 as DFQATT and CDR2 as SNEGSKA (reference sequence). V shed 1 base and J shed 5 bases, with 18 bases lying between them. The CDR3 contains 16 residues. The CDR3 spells CSARVGLQGRDQPQHF. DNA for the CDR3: TGCAGTGCTAGAGTCGGGTTACAGGGAAGGGATCAGCCCCAGCATTTT.

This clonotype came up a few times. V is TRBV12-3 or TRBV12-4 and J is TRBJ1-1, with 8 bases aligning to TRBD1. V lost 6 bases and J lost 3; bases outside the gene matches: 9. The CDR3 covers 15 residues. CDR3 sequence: CASRIQGAKYTEAFF. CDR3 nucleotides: TGTGCCAGCAGGATTCAGGGGGCTAAGTACACTGAAGCTTTCTTT.

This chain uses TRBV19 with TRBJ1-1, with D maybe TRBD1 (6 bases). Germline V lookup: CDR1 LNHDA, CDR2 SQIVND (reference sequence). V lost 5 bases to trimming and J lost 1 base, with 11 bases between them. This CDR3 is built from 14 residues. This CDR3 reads CASSSWTANTEAFF. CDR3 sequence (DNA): TGTGCCAGTAGTTCGTGGACAGCGAACACTGAAGCTTTCTTT. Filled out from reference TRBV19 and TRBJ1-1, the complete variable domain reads DGGITQSPKYLFRKEGQNVTLSCEQNLNHDAMYWYRQDPGQGLRLIYYSQIVNDFQKGDIAEGYSVSREKKESFPLTVTSAQKNPTAFYLCASSSWTANTEAFFGQGTRLTVV.

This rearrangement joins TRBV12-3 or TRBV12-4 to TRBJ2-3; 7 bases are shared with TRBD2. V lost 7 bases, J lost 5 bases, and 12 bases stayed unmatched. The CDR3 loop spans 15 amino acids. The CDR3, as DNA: TGTGCCAGCACCATGACTAGCCTCCGGGGAGATACGCAGTATTTT. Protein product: CASTMTSLRGDTQYF.

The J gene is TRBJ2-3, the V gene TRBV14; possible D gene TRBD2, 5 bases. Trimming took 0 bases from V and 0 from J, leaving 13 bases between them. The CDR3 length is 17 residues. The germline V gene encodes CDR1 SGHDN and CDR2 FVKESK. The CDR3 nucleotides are TGTGCCAGCAGCCAAGATCACGGGGTAGTGAGCACAGATACGCAGTATTTT. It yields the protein CASSQDHGVVSTDTQYF.

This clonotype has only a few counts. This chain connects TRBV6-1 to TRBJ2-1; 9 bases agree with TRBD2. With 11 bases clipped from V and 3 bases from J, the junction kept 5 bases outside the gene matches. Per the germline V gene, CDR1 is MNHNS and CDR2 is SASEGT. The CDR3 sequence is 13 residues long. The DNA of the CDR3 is TGTGCCGGAGCGGGGGGAATCTACAATGAGCAGTTCTTC. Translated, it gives CAGAGGIYNEQFF.

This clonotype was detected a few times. The CDR3 DNA reads TGTGCCATCAGTGTGGTAGCACACTCGAACACTGAAGCTTTCTTT. It codes for CAISVVAHSNTEAFF. V and J are TRBV10-3 and TRBJ1-1, with D uncertain. Germline V lookup: CDR1 ENHRY, CDR2 SYGVKD. The CDR3 consists of 15 residues. The V and J ends lost 4 bases and 1 base respectively, with 13 bases between them.

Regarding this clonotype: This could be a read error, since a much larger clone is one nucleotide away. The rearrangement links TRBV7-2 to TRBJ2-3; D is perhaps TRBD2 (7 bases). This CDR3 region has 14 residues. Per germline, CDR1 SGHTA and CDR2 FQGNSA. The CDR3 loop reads CATMWRGPGDTEYF. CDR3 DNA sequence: TGTGCCACCATGTGGCGGGGGCCCGGGGATACGGAGTATTTT. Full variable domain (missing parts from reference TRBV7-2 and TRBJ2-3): GAGVSQSPSNKVTEKGKDVELRCDPISGHTALYWYRQSLGQGLEFLIYFQGNSAPDKSGLPSDRFSAERTGGSVSTLTIQRTQQEDSAVYLCATMWRGPGDTEYFGPGTRLTVL.

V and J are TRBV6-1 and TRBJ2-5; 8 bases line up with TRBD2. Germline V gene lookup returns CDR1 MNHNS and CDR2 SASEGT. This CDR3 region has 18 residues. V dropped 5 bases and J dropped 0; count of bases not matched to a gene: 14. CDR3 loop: CASSSDTTISGDQETQYF. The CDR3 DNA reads TGTGCCAGCAGTTCCGATACGACGATTAGCGGGGACCAAGAGACCCAGTACTTC.

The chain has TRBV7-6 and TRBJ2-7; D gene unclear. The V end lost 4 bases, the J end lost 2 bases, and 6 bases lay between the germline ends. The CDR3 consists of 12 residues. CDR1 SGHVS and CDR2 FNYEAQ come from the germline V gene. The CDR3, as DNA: TGTGCCAGCAGCTCGAACCCCTACGAGCAGTACTTC. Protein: CASSSNPYEQYF.